This is a list of T cell receptor beta chains from one sample in a study of cytomegalovirus exposure and HLA in healthy donors. Profiling relied on immunoSEQ multiplex PCR, and the TCRdb table lists in-frame clones only, not all of them. Of about 150,000 clones listed, around two thirds were seen once; the top ten hold around 1.6%. Sequencing input: PBMCs. The source of these receptors is a woman aged 18-35 years in good health and CMV-seronegative. Each CDR3 is given with its conserved first and last residue. The D gene is left open where the match is weak. Size is stated for part of the rows, as once, few or many counts, or as a class when the clone is expanded.

J: TRBJ1-1; V: TRBV25-1; D: -; size: -; CDR3: CASSATGDEAFF; DNA: TGTGCCAGCAGTGCGACAGGAGATGAAGCTTTCTTT
J: TRBJ1-2; V: TRBV7-2; D: -; size: -; CDR3: CASSQDGSHNYGYTF; DNA: TGTGCCAGCAGCCAAGATGGCAGTCATAACTATGGCTACACCTTC
J: TRBJ2-2; V: TRBV2; D: TRBD1; size: -; CDR3: CASSELGGGGELFF; DNA: TGTGCCAGCAGTGAATTAGGGGGCGGCGGGGAGCTGTTTTTT
J: TRBJ1-2; V: TRBV28; D: -; size: few; CDR3: CASSTRAGIYGYTF; DNA: TGTGCCAGCTCAACCCGCGCAGGGATCTATGGCTACACCTTC
J: TRBJ1-3; V: TRBV4-2; D: -; size: -; CDR3: CASSQSTVAGNTIYF; DNA: TGTGCCAGCAGCCAGTCGACAGTCGCTGGAAACACCATATATTTT
J: TRBJ2-3; V: TRBV5-1; D: TRBD2; size: -; CDR3: CASSPGGTSGTDTQYF; DNA: TGCGCCAGCAGCCCCGGTGGGACTAGCGGCACAGATACGCAGTATTTT
J: TRBJ1-2; V: TRBV27; D: TRBD1; size: -; CDR3: CASGRQGGYGYTF; DNA: TGTGCCAGCGGTAGACAGGGCGGATATGGCTACACCTTC
J: TRBJ2-1; V: TRBV28; D: -; size: once; CDR3: CASSTLAFRVYNEQFF; DNA: TGTGCCAGCAGCACACTAGCTTTTAGGGTCTACAATGAGCAGTTCTTC
J: TRBJ1-2; V: TRBV5-6; D: -; size: -; CDR3: CASSLGHRASDGYTF; DNA: TGTGCCAGCAGCTTGGGGCACAGGGCTTCAGATGGCTACACCTTC
J: TRBJ2-1; V: TRBV9; D: TRBD2; size: -; CDR3: CASSVSGRAAEQFF; DNA: TGTGCCAGCAGCGTTAGCGGGAGGGCCGCTGAGCAGTTCTTC
J: TRBJ2-6; V: TRBV7-7; D: -; size: few; CDR3: CASSPSGANVLTF; DNA: TGTGCCAGCAGCCCATCTGGGGCCAACGTCCTGACTTTC
J: TRBJ2-2; V: TRBV9; D: TRBD2; size: -; CDR3: CASSGSSGGARNTGELFF; DNA: TGTGCCAGCAGCGGGTCTAGCGGGGGGGCCCGGAACACCGGGGAGCTGTTTTTT
J: TRBJ2-3; V: TRBV11-3; D: TRBD2; size: -; CDR3: CASSLEASGGTSWGDTQYF; DNA: TGTGCCAGCAGCTTAGAGGCTAGCGGGGGGACGAGTTGGGGAGATACGCAGTATTTT
J: TRBJ1-1; V: TRBV6-5; D: -; size: -; CDR3: CASTEGWGVEAFF; DNA: TGTGCCAGCACGGAGGGGTGGGGGGTTGAAGCTTTCTTT
J: TRBJ2-2; V: TRBV2; D: -; size: -; CDR3: CASTTRGPFTGELFF; DNA: TGTGCCAGCACTACCAGAGGTCCTTTCACCGGGGAGCTGTTTTTT
J: TRBJ1-3; V: TRBV21-1; D: -; size: few; CDR3: CASSKGVGGGNSGNTIYF; DNA: -
J: TRBJ1-6; V: TRBV25-1; D: -; size: -; CDR3: CASSEFGRDNSPLHF; DNA: TGTGCCAGCAGTGAATTTGGGAGGGATAATTCACCCCTCCACTTT
J: TRBJ2-1; V: TRBV12-5; D: TRBD1; size: -; CDR3: CASGSYRDRGIHNEQFF; DNA: TGTGCTAGTGGCTCCTATCGGGACAGGGGCATACACAATGAGCAGTTCTTC
J: TRBJ2-2; V: TRBV7-2; D: TRBD2; size: -; CDR3: CASSLALLAGIYTGELFF; DNA: TGTGCCAGCAGCTTAGCCCTGCTAGCGGGGATCTACACCGGGGAGCTGTTTTTT
J: TRBJ1-1; V: TRBV10-3; D: -; size: -; CDR3: CAISENTVNTEAFF; DNA: TGTGCCATCAGTGAGAATACAGTCAACACTGAAGCTTTCTTT
J: TRBJ1-2; V: TRBV7-2; D: -; size: -; CDR3: CASSPGLNYGYTF; DNA: TGTGCCAGCAGCCCCGGACTTAACTATGGCTACACCTTC
J: TRBJ2-1; V: TRBV9; D: TRBD1; size: -; CDR3: CASSRAGTGNNEQFF; DNA: TGTGCCAGCAGCAGAGCCGGGACAGGCAACAATGAGCAGTTCTTC
J: TRBJ1-2; V: TRBV10-3; D: -; size: -; CDR3: CAISELGGIGYTF; DNA: TGTGCCATCAGTGAGTTAGGCGGAATTGGCTACACCTTC
J: TRBJ2-5; V: TRBV4-3; D: TRBD1; size: few; CDR3: CASSQTGQGAETQYF; DNA: TGCGCCAGCAGCCAGACGGGACAGGGGGCGGAGACCCAGTACTTC
J: TRBJ1-4; V: TRBV6-5; D: TRBD1; size: -; CDR3: CASSFRQGANEKLFF; DNA: TGTGCCAGCAGCTTCCGACAGGGCGCTAATGAAAAACTGTTTTTT
J: TRBJ1-2; V: TRBV29-1; D: TRBD1; size: -; CDR3: CSVERITGGVGGYTF; DNA: TGCAGCGTTGAAAGGATAACAGGGGGCGTCGGTGGCTACACCTTC
J: TRBJ1-4; V: TRBV10-3; D: -; size: -; CDR3: CAISGTSSEKLFF; DNA: TGTGCCATCTCCGGGACATCAAGTGAAAAACTGTTTTTT
J: TRBJ2-5; V: TRBV5-4; D: TRBD1; size: -; CDR3: CASSAGTGGETQYF; DNA: TGTGCCAGCAGCGCAGGGACAGGGGGAGAGACCCAGTACTTC
J: TRBJ1-5; V: TRBV5-7; D: -; size: -; CDR3: CASFPPREQGSNQPQHF; DNA: TGTGCCAGCTTTCCGCCGCGGGAGCAGGGGAGCAATCAGCCCCAGCATTTT
J: TRBJ2-7; V: TRBV6-6; D: -; size: -; CDR3: CASSVGESYEQYF; DNA: TGTGCCAGCAGTGTAGGGGAATCCTACGAGCAGTACTTC
J: TRBJ1-1; V: TRBV7-9; D: -; size: -; CDR3: CASSLVQQNTEAFF; DNA: TGTGCCAGCAGCTTAGTTCAACAGAACACTGAAGCTTTCTTT
J: TRBJ1-2; V: TRBV6-5; D: TRBD1; size: -; CDR3: CASSPRQGSYGYTF; DNA: TGTGCCAGCAGTCCTCGACAGGGGAGCTATGGCTACACCTTC
J: TRBJ2-2; V: TRBV19; D: TRBD2; size: -; CDR3: CASSIAGGAVTGELFF; DNA: TGTGCCAGTAGTATAGCCGGGGGGGCAGTCACCGGGGAGCTGTTTTTT
J: TRBJ2-7; V: TRBV18; D: TRBD1; size: -; CDR3: CASSPILGQGDYEQYF; DNA: TGTGCCAGCTCACCTATACTCGGACAGGGGGACTACGAGCAGTACTTC
J: TRBJ1-2; V: TRBV7-8; D: TRBD1; size: -; CDR3: CASSLLGGDFGYGYTF; DNA: TGTGCCAGCAGCTTATTAGGGGGCGATTTTGGCTATGGCTACACCTTC
J: TRBJ2-5; V: TRBV4-1; D: TRBD1; size: -; CDR3: CASSLLEGTGRGETQYF; DNA: TGCGCCAGCAGCCTCCTCGAGGGGACAGGGCGAGGAGAGACCCAGTACTTC
J: TRBJ2-5; V: TRBV18; D: -; size: -; CDR3: CASSPVNRDVRETQYF; DNA: TGTGCCAGCTCACCAGTTAACAGGGATGTGCGAGAGACCCAGTACTTC
J: TRBJ1-5; V: TRBV27; D: -; size: -; CDR3: CASSLRGARQPQHF; DNA: TGTGCCAGCAGTTTACGGGGGGCTAGGCAGCCCCAGCATTTT
J: TRBJ1-2; V: TRBV23-1; D: -; size: -; CDR3: CASSQSRTTVHGYTF; DNA: TGCGCCAGCAGTCAATCCCGAACCACAGTTCATGGCTACACCTTC